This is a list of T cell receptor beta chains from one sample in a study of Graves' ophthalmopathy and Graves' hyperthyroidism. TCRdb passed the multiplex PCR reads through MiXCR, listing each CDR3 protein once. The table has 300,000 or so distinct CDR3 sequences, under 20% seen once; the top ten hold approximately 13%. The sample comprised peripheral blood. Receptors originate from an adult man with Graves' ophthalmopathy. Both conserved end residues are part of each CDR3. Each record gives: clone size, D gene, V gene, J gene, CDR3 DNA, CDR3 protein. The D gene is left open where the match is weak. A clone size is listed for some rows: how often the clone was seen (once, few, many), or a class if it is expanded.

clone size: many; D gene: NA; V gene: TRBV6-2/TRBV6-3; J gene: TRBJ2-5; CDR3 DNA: TGTGCCAGCAGTTTACCCCAGGGGACCCAAGAGACCCAGTACTTC; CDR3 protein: CASSLPQGTQETQYF
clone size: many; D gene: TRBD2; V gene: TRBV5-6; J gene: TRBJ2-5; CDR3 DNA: TGTGCCAGCAGCTTGGTGGTAGCGGGGGCCAACCAAGAGACCCAGTACTTC; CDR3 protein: CASSLVVAGANQETQYF
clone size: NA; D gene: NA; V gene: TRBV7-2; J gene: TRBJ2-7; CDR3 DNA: TGTGCCAGCAGCTTAAGAACCGGGAGAGCCTACGAGCAGTACTTC; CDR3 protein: CASSLRTGRAYEQYF
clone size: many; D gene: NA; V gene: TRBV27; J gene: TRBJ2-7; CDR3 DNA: TGTGCCAGCGGTCTAGGGGGGACCGAGGTACTTAACGAGCAGTACTTC; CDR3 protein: CASGLGGTEVLNEQYF
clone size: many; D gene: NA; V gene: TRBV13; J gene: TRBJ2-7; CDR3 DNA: TGTGCCAGCACGCCCTTGGCTAAAACCTACGAGCAGTACTTC; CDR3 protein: CASTPLAKTYEQYF
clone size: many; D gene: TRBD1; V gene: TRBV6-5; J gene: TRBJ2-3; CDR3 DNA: TGTGCCAGCAGTTACATGGACAGGGATACAGATACGCAGTATTTT; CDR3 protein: CASSYMDRDTDTQYF
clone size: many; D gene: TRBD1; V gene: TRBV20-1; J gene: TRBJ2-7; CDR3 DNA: TGCAGTGCTAGGCCGGGACAGGGGGCCTACGAGCAGTACTTC; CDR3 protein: CSARPGQGAYEQYF
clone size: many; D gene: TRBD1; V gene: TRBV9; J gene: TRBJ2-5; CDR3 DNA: TGTGCCAGCAGCGTAGACGGACAGGGGGCGGAGACCCAGTACTTC; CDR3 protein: CASSVDGQGAETQYF
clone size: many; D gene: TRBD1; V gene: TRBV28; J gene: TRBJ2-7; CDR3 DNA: TGTGCCAGCAGTTTTCCGGGACAGGGGATGTTGGTGCAGTACTTC; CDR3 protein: CASSFPGQGMLVQYF
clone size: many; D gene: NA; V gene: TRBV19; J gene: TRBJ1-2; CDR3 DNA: TGTGCCAGTATGACAGACCTCTATGGCTACACCTTC; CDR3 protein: CASMTDLYGYTF
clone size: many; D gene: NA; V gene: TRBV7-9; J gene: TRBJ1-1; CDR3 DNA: TGTGCCAGCAGCCCACATCAACGAGAAGCTTTCTTT; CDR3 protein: CASSPHQREAFF
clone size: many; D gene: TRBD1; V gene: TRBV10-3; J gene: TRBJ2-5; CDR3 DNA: TGTGCCATCAGTAGACAGGGTGGGGAGACCCAGTACTTC; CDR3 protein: CAISRQGGETQYF
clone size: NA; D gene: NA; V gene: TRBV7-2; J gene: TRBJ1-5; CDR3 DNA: TGTGCCAGCAGCTTAGTTAGGGAAGCTGAGCCCCAGCATTTT; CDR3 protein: CASSLVREAEPQHF
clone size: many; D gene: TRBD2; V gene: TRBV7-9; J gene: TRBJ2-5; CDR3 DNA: TGTGCCAGCAGCTATAGTCTAGCGGGAGCGGAGACCCAGTACTTC; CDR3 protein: CASSYSLAGAETQYF
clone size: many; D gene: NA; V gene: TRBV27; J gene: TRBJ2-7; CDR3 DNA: TGTGCCAGCAGTTTCAACACAGGAGCCTACGAGCAGTACTTC; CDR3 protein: CASSFNTGAYEQYF
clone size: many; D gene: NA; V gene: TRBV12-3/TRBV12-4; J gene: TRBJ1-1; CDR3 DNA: TGTGCCACCAACGGACCTTTAAACACTGAAGCTTTCTTT; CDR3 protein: CATNGPLNTEAFF
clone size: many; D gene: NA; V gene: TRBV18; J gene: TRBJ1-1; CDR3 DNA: TGTGCCAGCTCACCCCAGGGTGGCACTGAAGCTTTCTTT; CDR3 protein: CASSPQGGTEAFF
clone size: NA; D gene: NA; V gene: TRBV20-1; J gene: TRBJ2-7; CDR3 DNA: TGCAGTGCCACACAGAGAGCCTACGAGCAGTACTTC; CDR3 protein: CSATQRAYEQYF
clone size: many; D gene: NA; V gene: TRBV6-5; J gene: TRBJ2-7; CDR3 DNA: TGTGCCAGCAGTTACTCTTTTGGGGCTACATACGAGCAGTACTTC; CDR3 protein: CASSYSFGATYEQYF
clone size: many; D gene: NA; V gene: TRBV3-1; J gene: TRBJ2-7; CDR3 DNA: TGTGCCAGCAGCCAACGCAGGGATTGGGAGGAGCAGTACTTC; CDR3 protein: CASSQRRDWEEQYF
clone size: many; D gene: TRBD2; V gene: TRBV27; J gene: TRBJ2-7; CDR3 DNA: TGTGCCAGCAGTTTATCAGGGCTAGCGGACGCTAGGGCCTACGAGCAGTACTTC; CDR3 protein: CASSLSGLADARAYEQYF
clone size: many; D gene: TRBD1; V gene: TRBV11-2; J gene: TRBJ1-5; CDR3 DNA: TGTGCCAGCAGCTGGGACAGGGCTAATCAGCCCCAGCATTTT; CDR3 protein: CASSWDRANQPQHF
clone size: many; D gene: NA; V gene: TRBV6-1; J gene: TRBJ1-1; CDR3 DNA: TGTGCCAGCAGAGACGACAAATCGGAGTGGGCTTTCTTT; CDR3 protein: CASRDDKSEWAFF
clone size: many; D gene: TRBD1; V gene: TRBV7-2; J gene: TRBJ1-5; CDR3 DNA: TGTGCCAGCAGCTGGGAGACAGGGGTCAATCAGCCCCAGCATTTT; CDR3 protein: CASSWETGVNQPQHF
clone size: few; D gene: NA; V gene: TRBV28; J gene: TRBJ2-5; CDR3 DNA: TGTGCCAGCAGTTTCGTGCGGGCTAAAGAGACCCAGTACTTC; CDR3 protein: CASSFVRAKETQYF
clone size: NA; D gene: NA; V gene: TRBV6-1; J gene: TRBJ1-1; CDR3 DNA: TGTGCCACCTTCGAGGGGGGATCTGAAGCTTTCTTT; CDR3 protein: CATFEGGSEAFF
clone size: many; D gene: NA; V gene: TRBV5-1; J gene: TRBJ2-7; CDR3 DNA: TGCGCCAGCAGCCCTCAAGGGCGCGGAATCTCCTACGAGCAGTACTTC; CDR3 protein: CASSPQGRGISYEQYF
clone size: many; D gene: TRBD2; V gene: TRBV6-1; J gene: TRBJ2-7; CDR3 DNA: TGTGCCAGCAAAGCTAGCGGGAGGGCCGGCAACGAGCAGTACTTC; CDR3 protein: CASKASGRAGNEQYF
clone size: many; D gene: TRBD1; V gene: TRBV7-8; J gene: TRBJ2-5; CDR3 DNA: TGTGCCAGCAGCTTAGCGCTCAGGGGGCGTGGGGAGACCCAGTACTTC; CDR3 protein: CASSLALRGRGETQYF
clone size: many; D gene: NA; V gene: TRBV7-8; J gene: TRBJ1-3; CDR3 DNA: TGTGCCAGCAGCTTCAGGGCCCCCTCTGGAAACACCATATATTTT; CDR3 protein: CASSFRAPSGNTIYF
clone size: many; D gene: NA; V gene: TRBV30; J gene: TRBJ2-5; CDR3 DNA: TGTGCCTGGAGTGTAGGACACAACCCCTCAGAGACCCAGTACTTC; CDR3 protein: CAWSVGHNPSETQYF
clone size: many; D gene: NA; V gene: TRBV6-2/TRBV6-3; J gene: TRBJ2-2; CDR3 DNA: TGTGCCAGCTCTTATCTCAGCACCGGGGAGCTGTTTTTT; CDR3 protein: CASSYLSTGELFF